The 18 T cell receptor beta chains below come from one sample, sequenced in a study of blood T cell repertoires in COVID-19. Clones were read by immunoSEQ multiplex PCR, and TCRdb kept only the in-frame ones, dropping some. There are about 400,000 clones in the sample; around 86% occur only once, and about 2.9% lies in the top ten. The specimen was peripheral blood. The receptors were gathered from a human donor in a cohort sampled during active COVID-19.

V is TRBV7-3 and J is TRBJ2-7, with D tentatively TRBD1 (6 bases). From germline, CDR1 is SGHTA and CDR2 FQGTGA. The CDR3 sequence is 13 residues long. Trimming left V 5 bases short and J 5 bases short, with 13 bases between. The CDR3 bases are TGTGCCAGCAGCGCCCAGGGGAGTAACGAGCAGTACTTC. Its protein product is CASSAQGSNEQYF.

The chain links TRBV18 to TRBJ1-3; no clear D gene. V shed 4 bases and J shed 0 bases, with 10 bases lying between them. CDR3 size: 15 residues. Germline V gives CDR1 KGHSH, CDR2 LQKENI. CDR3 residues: CASSRADLSGNTIYF. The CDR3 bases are TGTGCCAGCTCACGGGCCGACCTCTCTGGAAACACCATATATTTT.

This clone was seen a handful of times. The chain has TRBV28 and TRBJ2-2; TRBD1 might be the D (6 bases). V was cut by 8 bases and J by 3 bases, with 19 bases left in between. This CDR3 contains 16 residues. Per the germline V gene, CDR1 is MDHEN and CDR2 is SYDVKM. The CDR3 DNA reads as TGTGCCAGCCGTCTCTCCCCGGGACACCACACCGGGGAGCTGTTTTTT. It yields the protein CASRLSPGHHTGELFF.

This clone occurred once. The CDR3 here is CASTRPPGLAEGTQYF. The CDR3 DNA follows: TGTGCCAGCACCCGCCCTCCGGGACTAGCGGAAGGGACCCAGTACTTC. The chain carries TRBV6-6 and TRBJ2-5; TRBD2 matches at 11 bases. This CDR3 has 16 residues. Germline-derived CDR1 and CDR2 are MNHNY and SVGAGI (reference sequence). The V segment lost 7 bases and the J segment 7 bases; nucleotides outside the gene matches: 14.

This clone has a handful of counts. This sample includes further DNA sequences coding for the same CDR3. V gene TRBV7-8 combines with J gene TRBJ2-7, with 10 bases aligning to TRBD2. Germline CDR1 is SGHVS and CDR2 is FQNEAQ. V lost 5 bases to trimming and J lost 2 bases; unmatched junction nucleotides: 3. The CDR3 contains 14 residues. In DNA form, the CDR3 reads TGTGCCAGCAGCCCGCTAGCGGGGGCCTACGAGCAGTACTTC. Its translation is CASSPLAGAYEQYF.

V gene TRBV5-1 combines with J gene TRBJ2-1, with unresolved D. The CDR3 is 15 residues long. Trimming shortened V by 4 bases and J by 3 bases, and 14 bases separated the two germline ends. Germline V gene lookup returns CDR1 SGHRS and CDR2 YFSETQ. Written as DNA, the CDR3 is TGCGCCAGCAGCCTTGAAGTGTTAGACTACAATGAGCAGTTCTTC. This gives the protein CASSLEVLDYNEQFF.

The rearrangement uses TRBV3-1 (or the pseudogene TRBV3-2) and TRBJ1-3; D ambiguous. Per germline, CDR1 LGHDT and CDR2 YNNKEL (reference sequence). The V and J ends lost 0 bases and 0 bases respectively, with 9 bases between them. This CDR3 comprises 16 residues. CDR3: CASSQDVSGSGNTIYF. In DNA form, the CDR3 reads TGTGCCAGCAGCCAAGATGTCTCGGGCTCTGGAAACACCATATATTTT.

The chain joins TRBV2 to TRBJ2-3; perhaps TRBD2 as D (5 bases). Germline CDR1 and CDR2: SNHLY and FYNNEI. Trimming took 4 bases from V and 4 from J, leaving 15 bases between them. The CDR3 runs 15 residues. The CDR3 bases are TGTGCCAGCAGTGTATCTAGTCAGGACTCAGATACGCAGTATTTT. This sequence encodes CASSVSSQDSDTQYF. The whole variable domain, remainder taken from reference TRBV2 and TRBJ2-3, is EPEVTQTPSHQVTQMGQEVILRCVPISNHLYFYWYRQILGQKVEFLVSFYNNEISEKSEIFDDQFSVERPDGSNFTLKIRSTKLEDSAMYFCASSVSSQDSDTQYFGPGTRLTVL.

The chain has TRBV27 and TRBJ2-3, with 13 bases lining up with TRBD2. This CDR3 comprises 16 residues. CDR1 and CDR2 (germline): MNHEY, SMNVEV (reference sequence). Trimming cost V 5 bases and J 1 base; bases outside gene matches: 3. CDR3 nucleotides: TGTGCCAGCAGTATAGGGACTAGCGGGGGCACAGATACGCAGTATTTT. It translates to CASSIGTSGGTDTQYF.

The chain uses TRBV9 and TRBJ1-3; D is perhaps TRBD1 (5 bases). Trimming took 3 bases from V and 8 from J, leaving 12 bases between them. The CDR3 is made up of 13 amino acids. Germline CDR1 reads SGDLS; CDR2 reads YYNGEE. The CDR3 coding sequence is TGTGCCAGCAGCGCCCAGGGAGGTGACACCATATATTTT. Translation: CASSAQGGDTIYF.

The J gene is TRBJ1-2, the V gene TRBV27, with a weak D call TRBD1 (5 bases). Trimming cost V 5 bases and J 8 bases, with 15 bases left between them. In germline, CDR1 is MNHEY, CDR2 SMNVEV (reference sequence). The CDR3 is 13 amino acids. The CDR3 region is CASSVLSGGGYTF. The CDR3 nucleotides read TGTGCCAGCAGTGTACTGTCCGGGGGGGGCTACACCTTC.

CDR3 nucleotides: TGTGCCAGCAGCTTGAACAGGGCTTCCTATGGCTACACCTTC. Translated, it gives CASSLNRASYGYTF. The chain employs TRBV11-1 and TRBJ1-2, with D perhaps matching TRBD1 (6 bases). CDR1 and CDR2 from the germline V gene are SGHAT and FQDESV (reference sequence). This CDR3 contains 14 residues. V lost 3 bases, J lost 4 bases, and 12 bases lay in between.

The DNA for the CDR3 is TGTGCCTGGAGTGTGTCCGCGGGGGGGGAGACCCAGTACTTC. Translation: CAWSVSAGGETQYF. The rearrangement joins TRBV30 to TRBJ2-5, with 9 bases lining up with TRBD2. Per the germline V gene, CDR1 is GTSNPN and CDR2 is SVGIG (reference sequence). Trimming cost V 0 bases and J 5 bases; bases outside gene matches: 4. CDR3 length: 14 residues.

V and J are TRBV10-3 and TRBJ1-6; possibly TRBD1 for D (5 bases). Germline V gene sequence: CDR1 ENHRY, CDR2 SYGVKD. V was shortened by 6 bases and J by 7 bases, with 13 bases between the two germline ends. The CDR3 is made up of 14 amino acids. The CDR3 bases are TGTGCCATCAGGATGACAGAAAAGAATTCACCCCTCCACTTT. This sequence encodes CAIRMTEKNSPLHF.

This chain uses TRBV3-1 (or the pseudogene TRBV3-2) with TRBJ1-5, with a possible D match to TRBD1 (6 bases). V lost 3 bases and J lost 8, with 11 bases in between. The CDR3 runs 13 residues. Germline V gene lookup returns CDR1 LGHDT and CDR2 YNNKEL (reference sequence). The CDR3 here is CASSHTGSEPQHF. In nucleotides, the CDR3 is TGTGCCAGCAGCCATACAGGGTCAGAGCCCCAGCATTTT.

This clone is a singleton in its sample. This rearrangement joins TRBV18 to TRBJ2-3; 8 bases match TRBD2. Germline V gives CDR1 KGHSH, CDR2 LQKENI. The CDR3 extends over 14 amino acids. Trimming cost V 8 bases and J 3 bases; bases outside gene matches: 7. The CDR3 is CASGTLAVTDTQYF. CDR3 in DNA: TGTGCCAGCGGGACACTAGCGGTGACAGATACGCAGTATTTT.

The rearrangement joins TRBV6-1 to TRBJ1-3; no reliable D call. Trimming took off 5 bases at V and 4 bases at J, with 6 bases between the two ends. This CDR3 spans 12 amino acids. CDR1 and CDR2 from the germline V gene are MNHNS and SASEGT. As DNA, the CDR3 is TGTGCCAGCAGTCTCTCCGGAAACACCATATATTTT. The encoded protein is CASSLSGNTIYF.

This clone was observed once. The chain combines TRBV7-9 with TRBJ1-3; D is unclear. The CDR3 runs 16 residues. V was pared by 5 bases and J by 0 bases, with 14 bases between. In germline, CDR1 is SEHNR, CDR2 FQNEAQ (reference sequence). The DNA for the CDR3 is TGTGCCAGCAGCCCCGGACTGATGAGCTCTGGAAACACCATATATTTT. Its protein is CASSPGLMSSGNTIYF.